Included here is one T cell receptor (beta chain) sequence, with context. Antigen unknown. This record comes from a study of cytomegalovirus exposure and HLA in healthy donors. General study points: Most TCRs appeared rarely, but some public TCRs recurred in many donors. It was reportedly the case that the classifier diagnosed cytomegalovirus status with high specificity and sensitivity. For TCR beta chains, V- and J-gene trimming was later linked to a missense DCLRE1C variant.

PCR primers comprised 60 Vbeta and 13 Jbeta primers. The table came from immunoSEQ multiplex PCR; TCRdb's copy has only in-frame clones and leaves some out. The data show 150,000 or so clones, with roughly 80% seen just once and 3% to 4% held by the top ten. The CDR3 covers 18 residues. The germline V gene has CDR1 SGHRS and CDR2 YFSETQ. Trimming pared 6 bases from V and 0 bases from J, leaving 23 bases between. The chain combines TRBV5-1 with TRBJ2-3; TRBD1 is a possible D gene (6 bases). The TCR comes from a woman aged 40 to 50 in good health and CMV-seronegative. The specimen sequenced was PBMCs. The DNA of the CDR3 is TGCGCCAGCACACTTTCCCGGGACACCCGATCGAGCACAGATACGCAGTATTTT. Residues: CASTLSRDTRSSTDTQYF.